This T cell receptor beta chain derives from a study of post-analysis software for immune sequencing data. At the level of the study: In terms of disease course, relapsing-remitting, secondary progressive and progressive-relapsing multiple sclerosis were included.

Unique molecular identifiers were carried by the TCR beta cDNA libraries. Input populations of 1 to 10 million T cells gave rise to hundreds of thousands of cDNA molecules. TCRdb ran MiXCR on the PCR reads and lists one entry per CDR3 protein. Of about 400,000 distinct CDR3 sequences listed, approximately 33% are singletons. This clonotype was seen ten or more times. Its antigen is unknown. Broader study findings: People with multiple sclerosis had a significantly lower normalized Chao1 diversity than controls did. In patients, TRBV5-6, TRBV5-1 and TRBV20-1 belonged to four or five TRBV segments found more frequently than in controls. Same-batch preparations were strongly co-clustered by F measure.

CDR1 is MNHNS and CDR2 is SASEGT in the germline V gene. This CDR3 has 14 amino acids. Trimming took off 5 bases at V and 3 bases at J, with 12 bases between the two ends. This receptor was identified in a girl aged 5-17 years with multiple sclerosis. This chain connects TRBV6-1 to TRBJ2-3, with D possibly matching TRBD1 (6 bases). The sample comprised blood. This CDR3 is CASSSPGVTDTQYF. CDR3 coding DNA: TGTGCCAGCAGTTCACCAGGGGTAACAGATACGCAGTATTTT.